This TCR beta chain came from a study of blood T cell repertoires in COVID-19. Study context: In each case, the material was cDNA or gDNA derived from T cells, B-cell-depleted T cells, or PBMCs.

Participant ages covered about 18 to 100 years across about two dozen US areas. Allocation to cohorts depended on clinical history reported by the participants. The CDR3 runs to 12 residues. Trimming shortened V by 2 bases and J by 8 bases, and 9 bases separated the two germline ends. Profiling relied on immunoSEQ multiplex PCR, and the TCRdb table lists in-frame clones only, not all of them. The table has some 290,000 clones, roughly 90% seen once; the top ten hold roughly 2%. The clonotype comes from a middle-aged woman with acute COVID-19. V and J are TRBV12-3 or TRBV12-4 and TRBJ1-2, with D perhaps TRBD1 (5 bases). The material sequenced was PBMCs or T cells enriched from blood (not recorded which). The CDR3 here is CASSLQGWGYTF. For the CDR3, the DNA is TGTGCCAGCAGTTTACAGGGATGGGGCTACACCTTC.